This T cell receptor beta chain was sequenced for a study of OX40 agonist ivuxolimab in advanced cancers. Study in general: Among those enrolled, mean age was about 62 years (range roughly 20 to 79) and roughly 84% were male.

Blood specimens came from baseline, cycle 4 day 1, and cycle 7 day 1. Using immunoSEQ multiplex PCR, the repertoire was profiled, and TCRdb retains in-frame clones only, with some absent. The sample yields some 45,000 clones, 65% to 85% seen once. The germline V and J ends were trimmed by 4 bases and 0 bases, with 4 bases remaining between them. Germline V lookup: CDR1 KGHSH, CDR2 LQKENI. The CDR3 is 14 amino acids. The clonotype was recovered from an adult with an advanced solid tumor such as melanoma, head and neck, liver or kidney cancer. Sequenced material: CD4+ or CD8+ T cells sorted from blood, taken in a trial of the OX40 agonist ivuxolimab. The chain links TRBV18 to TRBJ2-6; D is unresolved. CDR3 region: CASSQDSGANVLTF. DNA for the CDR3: TGTGCCAGCTCACAGGACTCTGGGGCCAACGTCCTGACTTTC.